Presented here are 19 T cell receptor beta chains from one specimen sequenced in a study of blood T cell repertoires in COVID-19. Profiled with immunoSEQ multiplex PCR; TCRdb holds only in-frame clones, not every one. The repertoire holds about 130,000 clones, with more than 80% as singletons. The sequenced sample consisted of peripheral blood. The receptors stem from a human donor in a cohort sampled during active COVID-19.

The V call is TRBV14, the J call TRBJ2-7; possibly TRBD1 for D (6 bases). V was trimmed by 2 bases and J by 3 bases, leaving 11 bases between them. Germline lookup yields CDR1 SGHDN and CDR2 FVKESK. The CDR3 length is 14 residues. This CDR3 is CASSQPGQNYEQYF. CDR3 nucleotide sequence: TGTGCCAGCAGCCAACCCGGACAGAACTACGAGCAGTACTTC. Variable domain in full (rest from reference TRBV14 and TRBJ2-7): EAGVTQFPSHSVIEKGQTVTLRCDPISGHDNLYWYRRVMGKEIKFLLHFVKESKQDESGMPNNRFLAERTGGTYSTLKVQPAELEDSGVYFCASSQPGQNYEQYFGPGTRLTVT.

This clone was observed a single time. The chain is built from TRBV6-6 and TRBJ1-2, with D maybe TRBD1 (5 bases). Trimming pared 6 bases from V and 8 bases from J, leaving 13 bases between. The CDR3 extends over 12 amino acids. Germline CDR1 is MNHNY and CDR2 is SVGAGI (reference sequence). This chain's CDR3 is CASRNADTGYTF. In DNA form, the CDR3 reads TGTGCCAGCAGAAACGCGGACACCGGCTACACCTTC.

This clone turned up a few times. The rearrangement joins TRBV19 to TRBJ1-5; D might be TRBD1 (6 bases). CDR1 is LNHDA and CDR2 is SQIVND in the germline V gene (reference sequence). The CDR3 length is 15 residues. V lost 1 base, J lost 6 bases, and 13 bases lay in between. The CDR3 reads CASSIGGRQSQPQHF. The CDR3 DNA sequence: TGTGCCAGTAGTATAGGGGGGCGACAATCTCAGCCCCAGCATTTT.

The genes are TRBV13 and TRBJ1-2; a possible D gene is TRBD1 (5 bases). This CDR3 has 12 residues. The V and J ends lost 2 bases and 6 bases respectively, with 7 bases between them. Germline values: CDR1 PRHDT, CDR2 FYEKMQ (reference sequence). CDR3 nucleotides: TGTGCCAGCAGCTTAACGACAGATGGCTACACCTTC. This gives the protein CASSLTTDGYTF.

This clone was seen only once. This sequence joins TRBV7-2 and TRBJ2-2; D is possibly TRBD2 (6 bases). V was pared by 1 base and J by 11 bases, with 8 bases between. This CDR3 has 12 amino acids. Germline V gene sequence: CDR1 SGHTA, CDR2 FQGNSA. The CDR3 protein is CASSLEAGELFF. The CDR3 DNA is TGTGCCAGCAGCTTAGAGGCGGGAGAGCTGTTTTTT. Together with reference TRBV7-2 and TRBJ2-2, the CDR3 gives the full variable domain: GAGVSQSPSNKVTEKGKDVELRCDPISGHTALYWYRQSLGQGLEFLIYFQGNSAPDKSGLPSDRFSAERTGGSVSTLTIQRTQQEDSAVYLCASSLEAGELFFGEGSRLTVL.

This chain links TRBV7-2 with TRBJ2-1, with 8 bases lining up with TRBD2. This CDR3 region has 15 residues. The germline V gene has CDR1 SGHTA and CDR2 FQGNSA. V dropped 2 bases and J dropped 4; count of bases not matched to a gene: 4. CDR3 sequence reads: CASSLTGGEYNEQFF. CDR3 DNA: TGTGCCAGCAGCTTAACCGGGGGGGAATACAATGAGCAGTTCTTC. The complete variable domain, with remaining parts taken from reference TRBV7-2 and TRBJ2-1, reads GAGVSQSPSNKVTEKGKDVELRCDPISGHTALYWYRQSLGQGLEFLIYFQGNSAPDKSGLPSDRFSAERTGGSVSTLTIQRTQQEDSAVYLCASSLTGGEYNEQFFGPGTRLTVL.

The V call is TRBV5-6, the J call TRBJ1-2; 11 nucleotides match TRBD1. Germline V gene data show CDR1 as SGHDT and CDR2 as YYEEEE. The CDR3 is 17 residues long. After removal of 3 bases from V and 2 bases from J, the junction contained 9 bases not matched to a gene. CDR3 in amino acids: CASSSKWDRGANYGYTF. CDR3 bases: TGTGCCAGCAGCTCTAAGTGGGACAGGGGGGCCAACTATGGCTACACCTTC.

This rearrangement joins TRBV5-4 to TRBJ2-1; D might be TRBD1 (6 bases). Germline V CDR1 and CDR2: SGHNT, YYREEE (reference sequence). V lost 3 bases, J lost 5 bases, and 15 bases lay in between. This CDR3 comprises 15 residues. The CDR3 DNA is TGTGCCAGCAGCTCGGACGGGACATACCACAATGAGCAGTTCTTC. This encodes CASSSDGTYHNEQFF. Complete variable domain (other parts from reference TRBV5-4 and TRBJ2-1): ETGVTQSPTHLIKTRGQQVTLRCSSQSGHNTVSWYQQALGQGPQFIFQYYREEENGRGNFPPRFSGLQFPNYSSELNVNALELDDSALYLCASSSDGTYHNEQFFGPGTRLTVL.

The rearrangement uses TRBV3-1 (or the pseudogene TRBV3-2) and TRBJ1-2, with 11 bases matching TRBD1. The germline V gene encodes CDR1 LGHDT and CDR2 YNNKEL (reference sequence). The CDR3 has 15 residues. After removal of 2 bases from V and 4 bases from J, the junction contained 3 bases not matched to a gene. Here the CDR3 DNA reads TGTGCCAGCAGCCAATATGGACAGGGGGCCTATGGCTACACCTTC. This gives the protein CASSQYGQGAYGYTF.

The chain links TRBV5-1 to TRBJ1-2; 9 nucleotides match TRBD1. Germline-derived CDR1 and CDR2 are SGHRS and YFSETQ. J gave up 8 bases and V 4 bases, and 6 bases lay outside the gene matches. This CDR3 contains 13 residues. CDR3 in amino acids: CASSRDRDIGYTF. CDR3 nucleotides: TGCGCCAGCAGCCGGGACAGGGATATCGGCTACACCTTC.

DNA of the CDR3: TGTGCCAGCAGCGTAGATGTAGGACAGCCCGGTCCACTAACTGTCTACACCTTC. Translated, it gives CASSVDVGQPGPLTVYTF. V usage is TRBV9 and J usage is TRBJ1-2, with D possibly matching TRBD1 (6 bases). Trimming took 0 bases from V and 10 from J, leaving 28 bases between them. The CDR3 is 18 residues long. Per the germline V gene, CDR1 is SGDLS and CDR2 is YYNGEE.

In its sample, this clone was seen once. CDR3 sequence reads: CAWRRLGTGGINYGYTF. The CDR3 DNA reads TGTGCCTGGAGGAGACTCGGGACAGGGGGCATAAACTATGGCTACACCTTC. V is TRBV30 and J is TRBJ1-2; 12 bases agree with TRBD1. The CDR3 length is 17 residues. Unmatched junction bases numbered 10, after V lost 3 bases and J lost 2 bases. The germline CDR1 and CDR2 sequences are GTSNPN and SVGIG (reference sequence).

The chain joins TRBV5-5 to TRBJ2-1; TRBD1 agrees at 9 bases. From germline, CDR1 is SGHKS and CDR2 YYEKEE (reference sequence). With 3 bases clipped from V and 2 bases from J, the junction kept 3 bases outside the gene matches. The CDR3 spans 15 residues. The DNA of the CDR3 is TGTGCCAGCAGCTCCGGACAGGGGACCTACAATGAGCAGTTCTTC. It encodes CASSSGQGTYNEQFF.

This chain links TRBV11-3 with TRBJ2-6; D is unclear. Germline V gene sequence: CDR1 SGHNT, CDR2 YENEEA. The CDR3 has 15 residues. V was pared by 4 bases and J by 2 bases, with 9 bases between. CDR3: CASSSLEAGANVLTF. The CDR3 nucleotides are TGTGCCAGCAGCTCCTTAGAGGCTGGGGCCAACGTCCTGACTTTC.

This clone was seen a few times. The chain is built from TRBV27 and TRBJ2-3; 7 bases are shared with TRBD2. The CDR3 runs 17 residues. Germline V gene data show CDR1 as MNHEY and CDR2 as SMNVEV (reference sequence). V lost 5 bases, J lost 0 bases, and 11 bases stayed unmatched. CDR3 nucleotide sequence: TGTGCCAGCAGTAGAACTAGCGCACGACGTAGCACAGATACGCAGTATTTT. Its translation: CASSRTSARRSTDTQYF.

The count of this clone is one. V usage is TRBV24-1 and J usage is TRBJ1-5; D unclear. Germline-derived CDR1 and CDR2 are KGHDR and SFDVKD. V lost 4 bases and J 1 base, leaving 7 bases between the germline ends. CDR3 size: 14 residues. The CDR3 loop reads CATSESGSNQPQHF. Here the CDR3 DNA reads TGTGCCACCAGTGAGTCGGGGAGCAATCAGCCCCAGCATTTT.

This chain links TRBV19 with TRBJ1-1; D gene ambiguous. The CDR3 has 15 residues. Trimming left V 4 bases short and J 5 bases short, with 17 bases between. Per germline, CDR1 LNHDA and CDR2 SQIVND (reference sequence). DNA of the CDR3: TGTGCCAGTAGTACCCGGACGGAGGTGGTAACTGAAGCTTTCTTT. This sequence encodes CASSTRTEVVTEAFF.

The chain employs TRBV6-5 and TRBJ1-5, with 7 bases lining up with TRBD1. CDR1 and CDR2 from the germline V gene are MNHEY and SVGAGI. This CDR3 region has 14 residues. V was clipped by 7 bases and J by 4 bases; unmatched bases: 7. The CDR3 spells CASTFGTVNQPQHF. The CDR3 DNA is TGTGCCAGCACTTTCGGGACAGTGAATCAGCCCCAGCATTTT.

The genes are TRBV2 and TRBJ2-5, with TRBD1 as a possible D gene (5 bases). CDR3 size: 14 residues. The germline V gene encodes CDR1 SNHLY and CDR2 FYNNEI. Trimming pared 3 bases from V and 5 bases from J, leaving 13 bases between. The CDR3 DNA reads TGTGCCAGCAGTGACGGACACCCCGCGGAGACCCAGTACTTC. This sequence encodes CASSDGHPAETQYF.